The 16 T cell receptor beta chains presented below share a single source sample, sequenced in a study of blood T cell repertoires in COVID-19. Profiled with immunoSEQ multiplex PCR; TCRdb holds only in-frame clones, not every one. The sample records 350,000 to 450,000 clones, about 89% being singletons. The sequencing sample was made of peripheral blood. These receptors were obtained from a woman aged 60-75 years with COVID-19, enrolled during active disease.

The chain links TRBV2 to TRBJ2-5, with D perhaps TRBD2 (6 bases). The germline V gene encodes CDR1 SNHLY and CDR2 FYNNEI. V was shortened by 8 bases and J by 5 bases, with 21 bases between the two germline ends. The CDR3 has 15 residues. Written as DNA, the CDR3 is TGTGCCAGCGGCCCGGGGGTTACAGGACATGAGACCCAGTACTTC. This encodes CASGPGVTGHETQYF. Variable domain in full (rest from reference TRBV2 and TRBJ2-5): EPEVTQTPSHQVTQMGQEVILRCVPISNHLYFYWYRQILGQKVEFLVSFYNNEISEKSEIFDDQFSVERPDGSNFTLKIRSTKLEDSAMYFCASGPGVTGHETQYFGPGTRLLVL.

The rearrangement uses TRBV4-1 and TRBJ2-3; 8 nucleotides line up with TRBD2. The CDR3 covers 15 residues. Germline CDR1 MGHRA, CDR2 YSYEKL. V was pared by 3 bases and J by 10 bases, with 12 bases of the junction left unmatched. The CDR3 sequence: CASSHPPRTSLAQYF. CDR3 in DNA: TGCGCCAGCAGCCATCCCCCGCGGACTAGCTTAGCGCAGTATTTT.

This clone was recorded once. V gene TRBV18 combines with J gene TRBJ2-6; 7 bases are a match to TRBD1. Per germline, CDR1 KGHSH and CDR2 LQKENI. Unmatched junction bases numbered 15, after V lost 1 base and J lost 0 bases. This CDR3 spans 21 amino acids. The chain's CDR3 is CASSPHSIVETGSSGANVLTF. The CDR3, as DNA: TGTGCCAGCTCACCACACTCAATCGTCGAGACAGGGTCCTCTGGGGCCAACGTCCTGACTTTC. The whole variable domain, filled in from reference TRBV18 and TRBJ2-6, reads NAGVMQNPRHLVRRRGQEARLRCSPMKGHSHVYWYRQLPEEGLKFMVYLQKENIIDESGMPKERFSAEFPKEGPSILRIQQVVRGDSAAYFCASSPHSIVETGSSGANVLTFGAGSRLTVL.

The chain is built from TRBV5-6 and TRBJ2-6, with D maybe TRBD1 (5 bases). The V gene's germline CDR1 is SGHDT and CDR2 YYEEEE. CDR3 length: 17 amino acids. V gave up 0 bases and J gave up 1 base, with 11 bases separating them. CDR3 in amino acids: CASSLGQGRSGANVLTF. Here the CDR3 DNA reads TGTGCCAGCAGCTTGGGGCAGGGAAGGTCTGGGGCCAACGTCCTGACTTTC.

CDR3 sequence (DNA): TGTGCCAGCGGACAGGGCTCGTCCCTCCACTTT. This encodes CASGQGSSLHF. The V call is TRBV19, the J call TRBJ1-6, with 8 bases identical to TRBD1. CDR3 size: 11 residues. The germline V gene has CDR1 LNHDA and CDR2 SQIVND (reference sequence). Germline trimming cut 9 bases from V and 14 bases from J; bases unmatched to any gene: 6. Filled out from reference TRBV19 and TRBJ1-6, the complete variable domain reads DGGITQSPKYLFRKEGQNVTLSCEQNLNHDAMYWYRQDPGQGLRLIYYSQIVNDFQKGDIAEGYSVSREKKESFPLTVTSAQKNPTAFYLCASGQGSSLHFGNGTRLTVT.

J is TRBJ1-3 and V is TRBV5-1; no reliable D call. V was shortened by 3 bases and J by 0 bases, with 13 bases between the two germline ends. The CDR3 has 16 residues. Germline V gives CDR1 SGHRS, CDR2 YFSETQ. The CDR3 region has the DNA TGCGCCAGCAGCTCCGGGGAAAATCTCTCTGGAAACACCATATATTTT. Its protein is CASSSGENLSGNTIYF.

The rearrangement uses TRBV7-3 and TRBJ1-1; possible D gene TRBD1, 6 bases. Trimming took 6 bases from V and 3 from J, leaving 17 bases between them. This CDR3 region has 15 residues. Germline CDR1 SGHTA, CDR2 FQGTGA. The chain's CDR3 is CASRDTGRVDTEAFF. CDR3 sequence (DNA): TGTGCCAGCAGAGACACAGGGCGGGTAGACACTGAAGCTTTCTTT.

This chain joins TRBV19 and TRBJ1-1; possibly TRBD1 for D (5 bases). Germline V CDR1 and CDR2: LNHDA, SQIVND (reference sequence). V shed 3 bases and J shed 1 base, with 18 bases lying between them. The CDR3 is 17 residues long. In DNA form, the CDR3 reads TGTGCCAGTAGTATTGGCGTCGTCAGGGCTGGGAACACTGAAGCTTTCTTT. This sequence encodes CASSIGVVRAGNTEAFF.

The chain joins TRBV29-1 to TRBJ1-2, with 10 nucleotides matching TRBD1. The CDR3 length is 13 residues. V was clipped by 2 bases and J by 4 bases; unmatched bases: 1. The germline V gene encodes CDR1 SQVTM and CDR2 ANQGSEA. The CDR3 nucleotides are TGCAGCGTTGAATGGACAGGGGGCTATGGCTACACCTTC. Residues: CSVEWTGGYGYTF.

The V gene is TRBV5-1, the J gene TRBJ1-1, with D perhaps TRBD1 (6 bases). V lost 0 bases to trimming and J lost 4 bases, with 10 bases between them. Germline loops: CDR1 SGHRS, CDR2 YFSETQ. The CDR3 length is 14 residues. Here the CDR3 reads CASSLEGVATEAFF. The CDR3 DNA sequence: TGCGCCAGCAGCTTGGAGGGGGTCGCCACTGAAGCTTTCTTT.

The chain uses TRBV7-2 and TRBJ1-6; 7 nucleotides align to TRBD1. The CDR3 spans 15 residues. J lost 7 bases, V lost 0 bases, and 3 bases had no gene match. CDR1 and CDR2 from the germline V gene are SGHTA and FQGNSA. The chain's CDR3 is CASSLAGRGNSPLHF. DNA for the CDR3: TGTGCCAGCAGCTTAGCAGGCAGGGGGAATTCACCCCTCCACTTT. Complete variable domain (other parts from reference TRBV7-2 and TRBJ1-6): GAGVSQSPSNKVTEKGKDVELRCDPISGHTALYWYRQSLGQGLEFLIYFQGNSAPDKSGLPSDRFSAERTGGSVSTLTIQRTQQEDSAVYLCASSLAGRGNSPLHFGNGTRLTVT.

The chain has TRBV7-9 and TRBJ2-5, with 7 bases that match TRBD1. Trimming at V came to 4 bases and at J to 1 base, leaving 6 bases not matched to a gene. The CDR3 length is 15 residues. The germline CDR1 and CDR2 sequences are SEHNR and FQNEAQ (reference sequence). The CDR3: CASSSWDRTQETQYF. For the CDR3, the DNA is TGTGCCAGCAGCTCTTGGGACAGAACCCAAGAGACCCAGTACTTC. The full variable domain, with the rest looked up from reference TRBV7-9 and TRBJ2-5, is DTGVSQNPRHKITKRGQNVTFRCDPISEHNRLYWYRQTLGQGPEFLTYFQNEAQLEKSRLLSDRFSAERPKGSFSTLEIQRTEQGDSAMYLCASSSWDRTQETQYFGPGTRLLVL.

The chain combines TRBV19 with TRBJ2-7; possible D gene TRBD1, 6 bases. In germline, CDR1 is LNHDA, CDR2 SQIVND (reference sequence). The V and J ends lost 8 bases and 9 bases respectively, with 14 bases between them. The CDR3 covers 11 residues. The CDR3 coding sequence is TGTGCCAGTGGGGGAACAGGGATGCAGTACTTC. Encoded protein: CASGGTGMQYF.

CDR3 nucleotide sequence: TGTGCCAGCAGAGGCCTAGTCGGAGAGACCCAGTACTTC. Protein sequence: CASRGLVGETQYF. The rearrangement joins TRBV27 to TRBJ2-5; no clear D. The CDR3 covers 13 residues. CDR1 is MNHEY and CDR2 is SMNVEV in the germline V gene (reference sequence). Trimming left V 6 bases short and J 4 bases short, with 12 bases between.

The V call is TRBV7-6, the J call TRBJ2-1; D may be TRBD1 (5 bases). The CDR3 runs to 13 residues. The germline V gene encodes CDR1 SGHVS and CDR2 FNYEAQ. Trimming cost V 3 bases and J 10 bases, with 13 bases left between them. This CDR3 is CASSFRQGREQFF. DNA for the CDR3: TGTGCCAGCAGCTTTCGCCAGGGCAGGGAGCAGTTCTTC. The full variable domain, with the rest looked up from reference TRBV7-6 and TRBJ2-1, is GAGVSQSPRYKVTKRGQDVALRCDPISGHVSLYWYRQALGQGPEFLTYFNYEAQQDKSGLPNDRFSAERPEGSISTLTIQRTEQRDSAMYRCASSFRQGREQFFGPGTRLTVL.

The chain has TRBV6-5 and TRBJ1-5; 7 bases are a match to TRBD1. Trimming cost V 4 bases and J 2 bases; bases outside gene matches: 8. Germline V gene sequence: CDR1 MNHEY, CDR2 SVGAGI. This CDR3 has 16 residues. The CDR3 nucleotides read TGTGCCAGCAGTTCCGGAGGGGGCCGGGGCAATCAGCCCCAGCATTTT. Translation: CASSSGGGRGNQPQHF.